These T cell receptor beta chains were read from a single sample in a study of T cells in Graves' hyperthyroidism and ophthalmopathy. Each CDR3 protein is one row after TCRdb ran MiXCR on the multiplex PCR reads. The data contain around 340,000 distinct CDR3 sequences, 15% to 20% of them singletons. The sample consisted of blood. All receptors come from a man aged 25 to 45 with Graves' hyperthyroidism. Each CDR3 is given with its conserved first and last residue. A D gene is named only where the DNA matches it firmly. Where a row states a size, it is once, few, many or the class of an expanded clone; other rows omit it.

cdr3_length	clone_size	d_call	v_call	j_call	cdr3_nt	cdr3_aa
12	few	.	TRBV19	TRBJ2-3	TGTGCCACCGGCCCAAGAGGAGATACGCAGTATTTT	CATGPRGDTQYF
17	few	.	TRBV7-9	TRBJ1-4	TGTGCCAGCAGCCCACGGGTTGCGAGCCGACTAAATGAAAAACTGTTTTTT	CASSPRVASRLNEKLFF
17	few	.	TRBV7-8	TRBJ1-5	TGTGCCAGCAGCTTAGTATGGAACCCCGGGTGGTATCAGCCCCAGCATTTT	CASSLVWNPGWYQPQHF
14	many	.	TRBV7-2	TRBJ1-6	TGTGCCAGCAGCTTATCAGGTTACGGTTCACCCCTCCACTTT	CASSLSGYGSPLHF
12	many	.	TRBV7-9	TRBJ2-7	TGTGCCAGCAGCTGGGGCGGGGACGAGCAGTACTTC	CASSWGGDEQYF
13	.	.	TRBV2	TRBJ1-5	TGTGCCAGCAAGCAGTTAAGCAATCAGCCCCAGCATTTT	CASKQLSNQPQHF
16	many	.	TRBV7-2	TRBJ2-1	TGTGCCAGCAGCCAAAGGTGGGGGGCCGCCTACAATGAGCAGTTCTTC	CASSQRWGAAYNEQFF
14	.	.	TRBV7-9	TRBJ1-1	TGTGCCAGCAGCTTCTCTACGGGGAACACTGAAGCTTTCTTT	CASSFSTGNTEAFF
11	few	.	TRBV30	TRBJ1-5	TGTGCCTGGGGCTCGGATCAGCCCCAGCATTTT	CAWGSDQPQHF
15	many	TRBD2	TRBV7-6	TRBJ2-1	TGTGCCAGCAGCTTAAAACTAGCGGGAGCGCATGAGCAGTTCTTC	CASSLKLAGAHEQFF
11	.	.	TRBV20-1	TRBJ2-5	TGCAGAGCCGGTGCTAAAGAGACCCAGTACTTC	CRAGAKETQYF
13	many	.	TRBV20-1	TRBJ2-7	TGCAGTGCCCAGGGTGGTGGCTCCTACGAGCAGTACTTC	CSAQGGGSYEQYF
15	.	TRBD2	TRBV24-1	TRBJ2-3	TGTGCCACCAGTGAACTCGGACTAGCGGGAGATACGCAGTATTTT	CATSELGLAGDTQYF
14	many	.	TRBV5-1	TRBJ2-3	TGCGCCAGCAGGTCAGGAGAGTTCACAGATACGCAGTATTTT	CASRSGEFTDTQYF
16	many	.	TRBV3-1	TRBJ2-7	TGTGCCAGCAGCCACCCTGGGGGGCCCAAGGGCTACGAGCAGTACTTC	CASSHPGGPKGYEQYF
14	.	.	TRBV7-9	TRBJ2-3	TGTGCCAGCAGCTCCGCCAACCGCACAGATACGCAGTATTTT	CASSSANRTDTQYF
13	many	.	TRBV30	TRBJ1-2	TGTGCCTGGAGTGTACTTAGGTCACCTGGCTACACCTTC	CAWSVLRSPGYTF
16	.	TRBD1	TRBV10-1	TRBJ2-5	TGCGCCAGCAGTGAGCCGCGGGACAGGGAACGAGAGACCCAGTACTTC	CASSEPRDRERETQYF